The rows below give T cell receptor beta chains drawn from one sample of a study of Graves' ophthalmopathy and Graves' hyperthyroidism. TCRdb redid the calling of the multiplex PCR reads with MiXCR, one entry per CDR3 protein. The sample shows 660,000 or so distinct CDR3 sequences, approximately 39% of them seen only once. Sequenced input: peripheral blood. These receptors came from an adult man with Graves' ophthalmopathy. The CDR3 runs from the conserved cysteine through the conserved F or W. A D gene is named only where the DNA matches it firmly. Where a row states a size, it is once, few, many or the class of an expanded clone; other rows omit it.

D gene	J gene	clone size	V gene	CDR3 DNA	CDR3 protein
TRBD1	TRBJ1-1	NA	TRBV10-3	TGTGCCATCAGTTCCGGACAGGGGCTTGAAGCTTTCTTT	CAISSGQGLEAFF
TRBD1	TRBJ2-7	NA	TRBV29-1	TGCAGCGTTGATGGGGACAGGGCGTACGAGCAGTACTTC	CSVDGDRAYEQYF
TRBD1	TRBJ1-2	few	TRBV6-1	TGTGCCAGCAGGGGGTCGACAGGGGCTCCCACAGGCTACACCTTC	CASRGSTGAPTGYTF
NA	TRBJ1-2	NA	TRBV7-2	TGTGCCAGTGGCTTAGACAGCCTGAGTTCTGGCTACACCTTC	CASGLDSLSSGYTF
TRBD1	TRBJ1-1	once	TRBV10-3	TGTGCCATCAGCGCGACAGGGGGCCCGTGGGAAACTGAAGCTTTCTTT	CAISATGGPWETEAFF
NA	TRBJ2-5	many	TRBV24-1	TGTGCCACCAGTGACCCTATGGACACTCGTCAAGAGACCCAGTACTTC	CATSDPMDTRQETQYF
NA	TRBJ1-2	few	TRBV6-4	TGTGCCAGCAGTTCCGAACCGGGGGCCTGGTATGGCTACACCTTC	CASSSEPGAWYGYTF
NA	TRBJ2-1	NA	TRBV15	TGTGCCACCAGCAGAGTACCGGAGCCTGAGCAGTTCTTC	CATSRVPEPEQFF
TRBD1	TRBJ1-5	many	TRBV5-5	TGTGCCAGCAGCTTGGCCAGGACAGGGGGCAATCAGCCCCAGCATTTT	CASSLARTGGNQPQHF
NA	TRBJ2-7	NA	TRBV4-1	TGCGCCAGCAGCCTCCAATTACTGAGCTCCTACGAGCAGTACTTC	CASSLQLLSSYEQYF
NA	TRBJ1-5	few	TRBV10-3	TGTGCCAGCAGTTATTTGGGGGGGGATCAGCCCCAGCATTTT	CASSYLGGDQPQHF
NA	TRBJ1-5	many	TRBV19	TGTGCCAGTAACCTGGGCCTTAATCAGCCCCAGCATTTT	CASNLGLNQPQHF
TRBD1	TRBJ1-3	many	TRBV20-1	TGCAGTGCTTTTGGACAGGGGGCTGGAAACACCATATATTTT	CSAFGQGAGNTIYF
TRBD2	TRBJ2-1	NA	TRBV29-1	TGCAGCGTTGAAAGACAGGCGGGGGGGGAGCAGTTCTTC	CSVERQAGGEQFF
NA	TRBJ2-7	NA	TRBV19	TGTGCTAGCCCGGGACAAGCCTCCTACGAGCAGTACTTC	CASPGQASYEQYF
NA	TRBJ2-3	NA	TRBV2	TGTGCCAGCAACGACCTGGGCGATACGCAGTATTTT	CASNDLGDTQYF
TRBD1	TRBJ2-7	few	TRBV6-6	TGTGCCAGCAGTTACGCGGGACAGGGGGCAGGGGCCTACGAGCAGTACTTC	CASSYAGQGAGAYEQYF
NA	TRBJ2-2	NA	TRBV5-4	TGTGCCAGCAGCTTGAAATTCGGGGCCGGGGAGCTGTTTTTT	CASSLKFGAGELFF
TRBD1	TRBJ1-2	many	TRBV7-2	TGTGCCAGCAGCCCAGGACAGGGGACAAACTATGGCTACACCTTC	CASSPGQGTNYGYTF
TRBD1	TRBJ1-1	many	TRBV14	TGTGCCAGCAGCCCGACGACAGGGCGCATGGTATTT	CASSPTTGRMVF